This T cell receptor (beta chain) was sequenced for a study of T cell repertoires in cytomegalovirus infection. Whole-study context: CMV infection together with matching HLA type was indicated by public TCR beta signatures. Study outcomes and limitations: There were HLA-C-restricted CMV-specific TCR beta clonotypes dominating the ex vivo response.

This clonotype was seen more than once but under ten times. Its antigen is unidentified. From the reads, TCRdb called clonotypes with MiXCR, one entry per CDR3 protein. Of fewer than 1,000,000 distinct CDR3 sequences in the sample, around 30% were seen once. The V end was cut by 5 bases, the J end by 7 bases, with 12 bases between. Germline V gives CDR1 SEHNR, CDR2 FQNEAQ (reference sequence). CDR3 size: 12 residues. Sequencing used cultured CD8+ T cells from PBMCs, obtained from culture after CMV antigen stimulation. The TCR originated in a human donor in good health (CMV status not recorded). Some clones in this sample may be carry-over from other donors' samples. The chain carries TRBV7-9 and TRBJ2-7; D is uncertain. CDR3 loop: CASSLSTREQYF. CDR3 in DNA: TGTGCCAGCAGCCTATCAACTCGAGAGCAGTACTTC.